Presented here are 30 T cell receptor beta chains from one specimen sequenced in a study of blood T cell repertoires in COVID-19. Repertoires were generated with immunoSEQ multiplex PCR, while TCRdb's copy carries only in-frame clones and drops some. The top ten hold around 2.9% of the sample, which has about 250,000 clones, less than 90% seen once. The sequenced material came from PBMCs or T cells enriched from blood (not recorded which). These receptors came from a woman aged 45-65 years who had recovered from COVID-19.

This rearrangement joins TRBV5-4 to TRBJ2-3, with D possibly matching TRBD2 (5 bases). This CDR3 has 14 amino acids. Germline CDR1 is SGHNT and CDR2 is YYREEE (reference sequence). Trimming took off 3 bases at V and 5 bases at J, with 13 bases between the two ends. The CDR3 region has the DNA TGTGCCAGCAGCTCTGGACTTGACGTAGATACGCAGTATTTT. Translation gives CASSSGLDVDTQYF.

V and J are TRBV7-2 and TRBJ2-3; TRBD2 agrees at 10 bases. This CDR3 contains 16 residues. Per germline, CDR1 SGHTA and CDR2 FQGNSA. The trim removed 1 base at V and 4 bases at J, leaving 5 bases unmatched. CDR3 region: CASSLGPSGSADTQYF. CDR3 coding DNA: TGTGCCAGCAGCTTAGGTCCTAGCGGGAGTGCAGATACGCAGTATTTT.

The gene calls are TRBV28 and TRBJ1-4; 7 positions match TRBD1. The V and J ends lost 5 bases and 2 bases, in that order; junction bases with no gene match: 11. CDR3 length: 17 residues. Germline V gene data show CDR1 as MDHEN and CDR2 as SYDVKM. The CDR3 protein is CASSTGGRGRTNEKLFF. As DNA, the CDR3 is TGTGCCAGCAGTACCGGGGGCAGGGGGAGGACTAATGAAAAACTGTTTTTT.

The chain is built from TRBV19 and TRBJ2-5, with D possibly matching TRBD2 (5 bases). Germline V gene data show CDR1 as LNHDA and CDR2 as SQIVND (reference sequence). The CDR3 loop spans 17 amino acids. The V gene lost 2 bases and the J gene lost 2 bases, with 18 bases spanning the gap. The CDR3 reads CASSIIGGLHSQETQYF. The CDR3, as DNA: TGTGCCAGTAGTATAATAGGCGGACTTCATTCACAAGAGACCCAGTACTTC.

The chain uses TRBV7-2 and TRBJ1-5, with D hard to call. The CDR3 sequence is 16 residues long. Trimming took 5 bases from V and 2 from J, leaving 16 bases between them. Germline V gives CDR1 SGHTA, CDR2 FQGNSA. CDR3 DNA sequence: TGTGCCAGCAGCAAACGTTTAAGCTCGGGCAATCAGCCCCAGCATTTT. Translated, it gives CASSKRLSSGNQPQHF.

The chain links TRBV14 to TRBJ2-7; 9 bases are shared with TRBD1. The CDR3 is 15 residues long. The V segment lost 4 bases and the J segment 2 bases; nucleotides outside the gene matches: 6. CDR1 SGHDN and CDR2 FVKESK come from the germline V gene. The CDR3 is CASSRPGTGPYEQYF. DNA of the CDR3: TGTGCCAGCAGCCGCCCCGGGACAGGGCCCTACGAGCAGTACTTC.

The CDR3 is CASSRAGASETQYF. CDR3 coding DNA: TGTGCCAGCAGCAGAGCTGGGGCGTCAGAGACCCAGTACTTC. This rearrangement joins TRBV7-2 to TRBJ2-5; the D gene is possibly TRBD1 (5 bases). Germline V gene data show CDR1 as SGHTA and CDR2 as FQGNSA. V was clipped by 5 bases and J by 4 bases, with 14 bases between them. The CDR3 length is 14 residues.

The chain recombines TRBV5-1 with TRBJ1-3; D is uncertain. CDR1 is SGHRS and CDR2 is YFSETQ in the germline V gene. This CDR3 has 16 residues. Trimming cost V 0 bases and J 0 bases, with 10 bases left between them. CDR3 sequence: CASSLEASYSGNTIYF. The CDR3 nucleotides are TGCGCCAGCAGCTTGGAAGCCTCATACTCTGGAAACACCATATATTTT. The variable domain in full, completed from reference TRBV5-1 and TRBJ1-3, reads KAGVTQTPRYLIKTRGQQVTLSCSPISGHRSVSWYQQTPGQGLQFLFEYFSETQRNKGNFPGRFSGRQFSNSRSEMNVSTLELGDSALYLCASSLEASYSGNTIYFGEGSWLTVV.

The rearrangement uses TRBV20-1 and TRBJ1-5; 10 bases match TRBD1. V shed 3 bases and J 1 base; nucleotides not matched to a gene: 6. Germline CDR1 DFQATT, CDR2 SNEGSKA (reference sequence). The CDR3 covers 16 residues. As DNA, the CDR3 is TGCAGTGCTAGTGGAGTGGGACAGGGGAGCAATCAGCCCCAGCATTTT. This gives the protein CSASGVGQGSNQPQHF.

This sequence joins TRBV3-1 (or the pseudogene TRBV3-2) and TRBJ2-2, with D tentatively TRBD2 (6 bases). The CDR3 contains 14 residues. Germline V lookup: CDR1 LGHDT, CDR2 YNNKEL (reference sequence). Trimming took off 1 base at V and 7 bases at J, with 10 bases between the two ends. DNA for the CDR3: TGTGCCAGCAGCCAAGGGGGGGTTAACGGGGAGCTGTTTTTT. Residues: CASSQGGVNGELFF.

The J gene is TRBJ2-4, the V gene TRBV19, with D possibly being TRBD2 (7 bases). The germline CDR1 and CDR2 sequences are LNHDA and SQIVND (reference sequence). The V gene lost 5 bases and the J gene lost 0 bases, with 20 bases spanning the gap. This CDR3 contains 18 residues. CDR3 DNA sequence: TGTGCCAGTAGTCGGGGGGCAGAGCTTGAGCTAGCCAAAAACATTCAGTACTTC. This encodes CASSRGAELELAKNIQYF.

The CDR3 loop is CASSHGSSYEQYF. CDR3 in DNA: TGCGCCAGCAGTCACGGGAGCTCCTACGAGCAGTACTTC. V gene TRBV23-1 combines with J gene TRBJ2-7, with a possible D match to TRBD2 (6 bases). TRBV23-1 is marked as an open reading frame, function uncertain. This CDR3 spans 13 amino acids. Trimming took off 3 bases at V and 0 bases at J, with 6 bases between the two ends.

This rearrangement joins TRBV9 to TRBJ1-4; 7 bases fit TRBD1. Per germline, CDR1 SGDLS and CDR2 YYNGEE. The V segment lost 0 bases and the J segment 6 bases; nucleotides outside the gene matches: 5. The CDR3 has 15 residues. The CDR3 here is CASSVAGQRDEKLFF. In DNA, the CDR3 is TGTGCCAGCAGCGTAGCGGGACAGAGAGATGAAAAACTGTTTTTT.

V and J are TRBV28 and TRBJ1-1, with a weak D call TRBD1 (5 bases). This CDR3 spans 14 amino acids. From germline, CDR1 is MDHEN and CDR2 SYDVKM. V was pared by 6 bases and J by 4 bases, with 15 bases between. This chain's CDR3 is CASRADSRATEAFF. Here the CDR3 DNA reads TGTGCCAGCAGGGCAGACAGTAGGGCCACTGAAGCTTTCTTT. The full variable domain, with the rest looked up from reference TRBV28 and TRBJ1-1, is DVKVTQSSRYLVKRTGEKVFLECVQDMDHENMFWYRQDPGLGLRLIYFSYDVKMKEKGDIPEGYSVSREKKERFSLILESASTNQTSMYLCASRADSRATEAFFGQGTRLTVV.

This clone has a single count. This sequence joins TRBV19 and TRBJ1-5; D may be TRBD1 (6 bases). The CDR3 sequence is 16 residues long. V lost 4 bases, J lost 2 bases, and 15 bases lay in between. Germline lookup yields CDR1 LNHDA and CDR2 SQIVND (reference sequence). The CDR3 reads CASSTTGTSGNQPQHF. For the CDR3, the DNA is TGTGCCAGTAGTACAACAGGGACCTCGGGCAATCAGCCCCAGCATTTT.

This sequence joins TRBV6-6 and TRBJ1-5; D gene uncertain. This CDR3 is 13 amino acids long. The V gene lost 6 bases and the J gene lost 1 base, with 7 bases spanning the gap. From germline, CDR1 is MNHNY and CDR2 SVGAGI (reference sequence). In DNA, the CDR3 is TGTGCCAGCAGACGCGGGAGCAATCAGCCCCAGCATTTT. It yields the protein CASRRGSNQPQHF.

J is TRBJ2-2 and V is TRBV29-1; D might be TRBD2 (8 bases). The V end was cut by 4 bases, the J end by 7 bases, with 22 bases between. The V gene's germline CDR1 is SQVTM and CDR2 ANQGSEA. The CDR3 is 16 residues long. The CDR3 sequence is CSVAGRQGLVDGELFF. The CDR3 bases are TGCAGCGTTGCGGGGAGACAGGGACTAGTCGACGGGGAGCTGTTTTTT.

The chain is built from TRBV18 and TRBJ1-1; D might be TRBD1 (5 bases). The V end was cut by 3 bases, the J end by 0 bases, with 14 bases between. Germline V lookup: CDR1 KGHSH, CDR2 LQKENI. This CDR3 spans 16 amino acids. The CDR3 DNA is TGTGCCAGCTCACCCCAACCGGGGGGGATGAACACTGAAGCTTTCTTT. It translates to CASSPQPGGMNTEAFF.

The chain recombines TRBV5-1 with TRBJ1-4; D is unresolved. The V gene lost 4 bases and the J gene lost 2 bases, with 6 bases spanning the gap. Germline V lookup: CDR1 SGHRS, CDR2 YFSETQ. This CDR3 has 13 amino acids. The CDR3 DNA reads TGCGCCAGCAGCCCCGGGACTAATGAAAAACTGTTTTTT. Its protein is CASSPGTNEKLFF.

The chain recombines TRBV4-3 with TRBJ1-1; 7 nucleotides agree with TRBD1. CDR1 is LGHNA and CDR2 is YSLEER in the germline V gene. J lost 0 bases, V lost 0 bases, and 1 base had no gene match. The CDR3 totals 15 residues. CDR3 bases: TGCGCCAGCAGCCAAGAGACAGGGCTGAACACTGAAGCTTTCTTT. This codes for CASSQETGLNTEAFF.

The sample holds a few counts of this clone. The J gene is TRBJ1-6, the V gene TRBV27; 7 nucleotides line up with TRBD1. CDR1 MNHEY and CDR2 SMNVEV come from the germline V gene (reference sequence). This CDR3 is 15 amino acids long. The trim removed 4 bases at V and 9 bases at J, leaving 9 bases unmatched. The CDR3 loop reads CASSSGQSSFSPLHF. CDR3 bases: TGTGCCAGCAGTTCGGGACAGTCCTCTTTTTCACCCCTCCACTTT.

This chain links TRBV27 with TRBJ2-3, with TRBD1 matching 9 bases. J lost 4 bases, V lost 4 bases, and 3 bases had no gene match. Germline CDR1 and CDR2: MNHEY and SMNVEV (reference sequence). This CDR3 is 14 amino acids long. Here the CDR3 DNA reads TGTGCCAGCAGTTATACAGGGGGCGCAGATACGCAGTATTTT. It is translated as CASSYTGGADTQYF.

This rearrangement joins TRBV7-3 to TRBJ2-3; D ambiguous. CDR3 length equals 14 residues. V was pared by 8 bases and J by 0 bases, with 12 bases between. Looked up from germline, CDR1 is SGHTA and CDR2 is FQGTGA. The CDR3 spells CASSPRSSTDTQYF. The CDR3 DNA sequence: TGTGCCAGCTCCCCCAGGTCCAGCACAGATACGCAGTATTTT.

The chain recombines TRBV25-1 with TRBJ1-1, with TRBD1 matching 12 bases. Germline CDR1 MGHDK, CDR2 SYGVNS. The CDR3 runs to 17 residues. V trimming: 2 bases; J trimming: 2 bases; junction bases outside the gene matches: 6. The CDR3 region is CASSEAGTGGLNTEAFF. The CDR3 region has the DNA TGTGCCAGCAGTGAAGCCGGGACAGGGGGCTTAAACACTGAAGCTTTCTTT.

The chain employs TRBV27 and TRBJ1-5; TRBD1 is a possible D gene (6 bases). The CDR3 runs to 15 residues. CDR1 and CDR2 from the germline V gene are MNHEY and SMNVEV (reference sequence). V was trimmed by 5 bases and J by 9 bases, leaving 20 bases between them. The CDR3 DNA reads TGTGCCAGCAGTCGATCTTCGACAGGAGATGGGCCCCAGCATTTT. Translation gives CASSRSSTGDGPQHF.

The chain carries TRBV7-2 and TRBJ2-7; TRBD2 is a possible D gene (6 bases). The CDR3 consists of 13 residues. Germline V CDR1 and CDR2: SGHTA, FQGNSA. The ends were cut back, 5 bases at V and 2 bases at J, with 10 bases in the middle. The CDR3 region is CASSVSGAYEQYF. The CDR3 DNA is TGTGCCAGCAGCGTTAGCGGTGCCTACGAGCAGTACTTC.

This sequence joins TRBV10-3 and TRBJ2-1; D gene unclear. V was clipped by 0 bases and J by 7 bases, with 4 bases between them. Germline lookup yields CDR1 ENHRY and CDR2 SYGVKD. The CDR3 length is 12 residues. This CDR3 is CAISESGNEQFF. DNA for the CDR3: TGTGCCATCAGTGAGTCCGGGAATGAGCAGTTCTTC.

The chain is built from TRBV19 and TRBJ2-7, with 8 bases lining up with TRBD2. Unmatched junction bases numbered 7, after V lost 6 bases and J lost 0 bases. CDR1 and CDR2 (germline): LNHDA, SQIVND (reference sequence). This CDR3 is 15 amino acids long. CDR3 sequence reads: CASSPGGGISYEQYF. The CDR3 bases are TGTGCCAGTAGCCCGGGCGGGGGGATCTCCTACGAGCAGTACTTC.

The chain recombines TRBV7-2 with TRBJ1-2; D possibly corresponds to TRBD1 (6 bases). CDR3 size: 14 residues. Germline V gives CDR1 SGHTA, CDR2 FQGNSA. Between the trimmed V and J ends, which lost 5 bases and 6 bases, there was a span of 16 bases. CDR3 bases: TGTGCCAGCAGCGTCAGACAGGTCTGGGATGGCTACACCTTC. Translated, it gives CASSVRQVWDGYTF.

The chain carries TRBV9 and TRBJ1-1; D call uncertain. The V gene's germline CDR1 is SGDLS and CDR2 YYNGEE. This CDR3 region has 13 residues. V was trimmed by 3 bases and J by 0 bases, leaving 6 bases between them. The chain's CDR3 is CASSARVNTEAFF. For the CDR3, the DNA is TGTGCCAGCAGCGCCCGGGTGAACACTGAAGCTTTCTTT.